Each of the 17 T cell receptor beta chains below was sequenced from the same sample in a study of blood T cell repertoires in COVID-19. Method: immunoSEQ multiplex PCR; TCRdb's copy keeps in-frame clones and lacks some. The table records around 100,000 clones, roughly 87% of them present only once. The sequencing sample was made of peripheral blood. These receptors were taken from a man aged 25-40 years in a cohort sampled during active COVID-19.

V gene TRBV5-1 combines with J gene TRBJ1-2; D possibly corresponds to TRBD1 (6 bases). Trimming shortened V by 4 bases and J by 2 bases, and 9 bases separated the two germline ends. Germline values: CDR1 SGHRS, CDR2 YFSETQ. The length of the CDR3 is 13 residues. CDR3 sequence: CASSPTGNYGYTF. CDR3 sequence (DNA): TGCGCCAGCAGCCCCACAGGGAACTATGGCTACACCTTC.

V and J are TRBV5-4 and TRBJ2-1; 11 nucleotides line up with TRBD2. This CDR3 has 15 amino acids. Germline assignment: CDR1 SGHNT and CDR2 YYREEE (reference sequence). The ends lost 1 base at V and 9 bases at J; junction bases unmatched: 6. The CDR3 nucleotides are TGTGCCAGCAGCTTGCTATCTAGCGGGGGGACTGAGCAGTTCTTC. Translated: CASSLLSSGGTEQFF. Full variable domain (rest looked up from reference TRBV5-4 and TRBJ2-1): ETGVTQSPTHLIKTRGQQVTLRCSSQSGHNTVSWYQQALGQGPQFIFQYYREEENGRGNFPPRFSGLQFPNYSSELNVNALELDDSALYLCASSLLSSGGTEQFFGPGTRLTVL.

CDR3 coding DNA: TGCGCCAGCAGCTTGGTAGCAGGGGGTGACGAGCAGTACTTC. Amino acids: CASSLVAGGDEQYF. The J gene is TRBJ2-7, the V gene TRBV5-1, with 7 positions matching TRBD1. Trimming at V came to 0 bases and at J to 5 bases, leaving 5 bases not matched to a gene. This CDR3 is 14 amino acids long. Germline V gene sequence: CDR1 SGHRS, CDR2 YFSETQ.

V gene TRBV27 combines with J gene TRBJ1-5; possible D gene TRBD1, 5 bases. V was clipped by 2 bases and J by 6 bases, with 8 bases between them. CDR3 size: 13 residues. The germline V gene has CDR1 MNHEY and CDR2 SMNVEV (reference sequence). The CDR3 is CASSLGQGQPQHF. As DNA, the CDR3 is TGTGCCAGCAGTTTAGGGCAGGGTCAGCCCCAGCATTTT.

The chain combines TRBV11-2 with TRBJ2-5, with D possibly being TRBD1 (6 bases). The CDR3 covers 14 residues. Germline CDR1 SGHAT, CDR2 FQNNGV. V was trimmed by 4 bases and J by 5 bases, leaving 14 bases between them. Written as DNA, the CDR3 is TGTGCCAGCAGCTCGAACAGGGCTACGGAGACCCAGTACTTC. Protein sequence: CASSSNRATETQYF.

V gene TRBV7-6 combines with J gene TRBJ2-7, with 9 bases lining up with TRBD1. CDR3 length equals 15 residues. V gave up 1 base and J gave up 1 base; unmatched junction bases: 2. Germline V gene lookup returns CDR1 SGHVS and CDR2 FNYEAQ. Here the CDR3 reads CASSLDRGPSYEQYF. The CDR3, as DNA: TGTGCCAGCAGCTTAGACAGGGGGCCTTCCTACGAGCAGTACTTC.

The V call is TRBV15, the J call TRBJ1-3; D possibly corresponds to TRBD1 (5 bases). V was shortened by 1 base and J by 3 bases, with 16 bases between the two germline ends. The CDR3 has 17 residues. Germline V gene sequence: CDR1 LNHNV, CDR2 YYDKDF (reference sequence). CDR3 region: CATSRGIARGNGNTIYF. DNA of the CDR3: TGTGCCACCAGCAGAGGGATCGCCCGGGGGAATGGAAACACCATATATTTT.

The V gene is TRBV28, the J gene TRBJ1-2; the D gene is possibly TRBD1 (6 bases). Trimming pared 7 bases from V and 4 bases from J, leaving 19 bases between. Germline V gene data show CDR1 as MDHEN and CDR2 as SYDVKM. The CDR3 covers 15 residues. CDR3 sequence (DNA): TGTGCCAGCACGGTCGGACAGCGAGATCCCTATGGCTACACCTTC. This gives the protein CASTVGQRDPYGYTF.

The DNA of the CDR3 is TGTGCCAGCAGTCCTCGGCGGGGGTTCACAGATACGCAGTATTTT. Protein: CASSPRRGFTDTQYF. The rearrangement joins TRBV9 to TRBJ2-3, with TRBD2 identical over 7 bases. This CDR3 is built from 15 residues. The germline gives CDR1 SGDLS, CDR2 YYNGEE. The V gene end was trimmed by 5 bases and the J gene end by 2 bases; junction bases not matched to a gene: 8.

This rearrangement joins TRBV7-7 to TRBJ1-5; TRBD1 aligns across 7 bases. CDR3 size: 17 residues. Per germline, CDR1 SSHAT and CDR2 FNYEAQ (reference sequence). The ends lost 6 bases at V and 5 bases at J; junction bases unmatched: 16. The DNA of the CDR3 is TGTGCCAGCAGACCGGCCGATTTTACAGGGGAGGATCAGCCCCAGCATTTT. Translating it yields CASRPADFTGEDQPQHF.

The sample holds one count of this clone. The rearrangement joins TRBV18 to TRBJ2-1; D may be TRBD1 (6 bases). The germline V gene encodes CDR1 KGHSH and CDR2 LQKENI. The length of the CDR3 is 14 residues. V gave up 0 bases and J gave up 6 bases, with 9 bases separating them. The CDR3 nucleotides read TGTGCCAGCTCACCACCACAGGGAATCAATGAGCAGTTCTTC. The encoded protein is CASSPPQGINEQFF.

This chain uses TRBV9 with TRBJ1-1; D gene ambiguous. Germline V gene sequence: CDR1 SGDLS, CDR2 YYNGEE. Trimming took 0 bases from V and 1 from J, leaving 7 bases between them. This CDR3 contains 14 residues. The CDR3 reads CASSVGFRNTEAFF. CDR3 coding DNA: TGTGCCAGCAGCGTAGGGTTTAGGAACACTGAAGCTTTCTTT.

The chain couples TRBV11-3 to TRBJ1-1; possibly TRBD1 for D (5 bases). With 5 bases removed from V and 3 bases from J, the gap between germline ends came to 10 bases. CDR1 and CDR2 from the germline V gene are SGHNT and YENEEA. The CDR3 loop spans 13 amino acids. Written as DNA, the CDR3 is TGTGCCAGCAGCGTCGACAGCTACACTGAAGCTTTCTTT. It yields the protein CASSVDSYTEAFF. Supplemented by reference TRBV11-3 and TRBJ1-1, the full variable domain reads EAGVVQSPRYKIIEKKQPVAFWCNPISGHNTLYWYLQNLGQGPELLIRYENEEAVDDSQLPKDRFSAERLKGVDSTLKIQPAELGDSAVYLCASSVDSYTEAFFGQGTRLTVV.

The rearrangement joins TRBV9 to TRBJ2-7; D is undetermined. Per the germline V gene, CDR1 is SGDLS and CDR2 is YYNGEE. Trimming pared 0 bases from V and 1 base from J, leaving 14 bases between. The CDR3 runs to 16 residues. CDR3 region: CASSVGRGTVSYEQYF. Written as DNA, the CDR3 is TGTGCCAGCAGCGTAGGAAGAGGTACGGTATCCTACGAGCAGTACTTC.

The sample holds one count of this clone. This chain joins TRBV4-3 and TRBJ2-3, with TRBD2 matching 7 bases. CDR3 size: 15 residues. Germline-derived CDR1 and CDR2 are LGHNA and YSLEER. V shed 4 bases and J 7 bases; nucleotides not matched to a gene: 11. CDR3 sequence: CASSRDTGLVNTQYF. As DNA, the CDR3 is TGCGCCAGCAGCCGAGATACTGGACTAGTGAATACGCAGTATTTT.

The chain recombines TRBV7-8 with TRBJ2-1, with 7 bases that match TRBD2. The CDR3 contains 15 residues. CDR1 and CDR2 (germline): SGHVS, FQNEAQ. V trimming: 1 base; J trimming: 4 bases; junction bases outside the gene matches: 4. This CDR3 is CASSLDGGSYNEQFF. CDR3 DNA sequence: TGTGCCAGCAGCTTAGACGGGGGGTCATACAATGAGCAGTTCTTC. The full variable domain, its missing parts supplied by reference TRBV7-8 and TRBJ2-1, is GAGVSQSPRYKVAKRGQDVALRCDPISGHVSLFWYQQALGQGPEFLTYFQNEAQLDKSGLPSDRFFAERPEGSVSTLKIQRTQQEDSAVYLCASSLDGGSYNEQFFGPGTRLTVL.

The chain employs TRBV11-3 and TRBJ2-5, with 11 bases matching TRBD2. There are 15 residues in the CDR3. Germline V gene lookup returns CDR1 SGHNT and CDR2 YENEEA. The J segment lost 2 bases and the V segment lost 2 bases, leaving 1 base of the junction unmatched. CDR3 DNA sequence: TGTGCCAGCAGCTTACTAGCGGGGGGACAAGAGACCCAGTACTTC. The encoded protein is CASSLLAGGQETQYF.